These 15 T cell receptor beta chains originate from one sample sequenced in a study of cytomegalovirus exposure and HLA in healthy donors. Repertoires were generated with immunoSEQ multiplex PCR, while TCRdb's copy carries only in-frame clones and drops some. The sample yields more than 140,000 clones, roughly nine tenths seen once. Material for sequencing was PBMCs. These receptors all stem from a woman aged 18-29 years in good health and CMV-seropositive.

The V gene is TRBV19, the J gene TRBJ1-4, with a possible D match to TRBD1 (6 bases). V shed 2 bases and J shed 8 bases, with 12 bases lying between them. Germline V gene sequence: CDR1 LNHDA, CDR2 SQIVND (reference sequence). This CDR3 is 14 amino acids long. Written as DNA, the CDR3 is TGTGCCAGTAGTATAAAAGGGGGTGAAGAAAAACTGTTTTTT. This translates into CASSIKGGEEKLFF.

CDR3: CSGQRGRDGYTF. The CDR3 bases are TGCAGCGGCCAAAGGGGCAGGGATGGCTACACCTTC. This sequence joins TRBV29-1 and TRBJ1-2; possible D gene TRBD1, 5 bases. CDR1 is SQVTM and CDR2 is ANQGSEA in the germline V gene. This CDR3 is built from 12 residues. Trimming shortened V by 7 bases and J by 6 bases, and 15 bases separated the two germline ends. Looking up the rest from reference TRBV29-1 and TRBJ1-2 gives the full variable domain: SAVISQKPSRDICQRGTSLTIQCQVDSQVTMMFWYRQQPGQSLTLIATANQGSEATYESGFVIDKFPISRPNLTFSTLTVSNMSPEDSSIYLCSGQRGRDGYTFGSGTRLTVV.

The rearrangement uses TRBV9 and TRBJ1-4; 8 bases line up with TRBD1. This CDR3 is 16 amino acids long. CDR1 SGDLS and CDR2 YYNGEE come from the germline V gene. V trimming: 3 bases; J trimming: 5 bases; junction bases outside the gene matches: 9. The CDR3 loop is CASSDPPGQVNEKLFF. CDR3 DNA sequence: TGTGCCAGCAGCGACCCACCGGGACAGGTGAATGAAAAACTGTTTTTT. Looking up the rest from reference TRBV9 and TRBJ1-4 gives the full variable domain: DSGVTQTPKHLITATGQRVTLRCSPRSGDLSVYWYQQSLDQGLQFLIQYYNGEERAKGNILERFSAQQFPDLHSELNLSSLELGDSALYFCASSDPPGQVNEKLFFGSGTQLSVL.

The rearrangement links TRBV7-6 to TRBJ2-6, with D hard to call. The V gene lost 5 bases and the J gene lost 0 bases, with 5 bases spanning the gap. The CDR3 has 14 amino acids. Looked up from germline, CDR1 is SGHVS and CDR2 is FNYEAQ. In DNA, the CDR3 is TGTGCCAGCAGCCCCCGCTCTGGGGCCAACGTCCTGACTTTC. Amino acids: CASSPRSGANVLTF. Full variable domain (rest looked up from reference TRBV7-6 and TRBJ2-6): GAGVSQSPRYKVTKRGQDVALRCDPISGHVSLYWYRQALGQGPEFLTYFNYEAQQDKSGLPNDRFSAERPEGSISTLTIQRTEQRDSAMYRCASSPRSGANVLTFGAGSRLTVL.

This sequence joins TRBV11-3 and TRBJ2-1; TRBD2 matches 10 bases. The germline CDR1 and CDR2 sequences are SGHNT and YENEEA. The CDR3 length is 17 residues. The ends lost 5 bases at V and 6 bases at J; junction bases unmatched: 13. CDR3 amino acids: CASSPYTGTSVGNEQFF. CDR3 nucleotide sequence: TGTGCCAGCAGCCCATACACCGGGACTAGCGTCGGCAATGAGCAGTTCTTC.

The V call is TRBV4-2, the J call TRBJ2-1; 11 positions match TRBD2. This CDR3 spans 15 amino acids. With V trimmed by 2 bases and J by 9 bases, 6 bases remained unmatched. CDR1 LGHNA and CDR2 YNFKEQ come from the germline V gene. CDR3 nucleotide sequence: TGTGCCAGCAGCCAATTAACTAGCGGGAGTTTTGAGCAGTTCTTC. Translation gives CASSQLTSGSFEQFF.

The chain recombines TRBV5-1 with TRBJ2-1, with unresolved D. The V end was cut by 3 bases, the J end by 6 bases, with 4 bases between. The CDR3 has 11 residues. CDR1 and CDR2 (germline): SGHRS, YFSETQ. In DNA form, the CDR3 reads TGCGCCAGCAGCTATCTCAATGAGCAGTTCTTC. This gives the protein CASSYLNEQFF.

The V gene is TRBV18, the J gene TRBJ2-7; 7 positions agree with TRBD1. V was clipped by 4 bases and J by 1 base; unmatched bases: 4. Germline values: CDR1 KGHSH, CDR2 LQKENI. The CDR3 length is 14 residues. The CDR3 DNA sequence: TGTGCCAGCTCACTCACGGGACAGTCCTACGAGCAGTACTTC. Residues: CASSLTGQSYEQYF. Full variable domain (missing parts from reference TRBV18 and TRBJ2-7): NAGVMQNPRHLVRRRGQEARLRCSPMKGHSHVYWYRQLPEEGLKFMVYLQKENIIDESGMPKERFSAEFPKEGPSILRIQQVVRGDSAAYFCASSLTGQSYEQYFGPGTRLTVT.

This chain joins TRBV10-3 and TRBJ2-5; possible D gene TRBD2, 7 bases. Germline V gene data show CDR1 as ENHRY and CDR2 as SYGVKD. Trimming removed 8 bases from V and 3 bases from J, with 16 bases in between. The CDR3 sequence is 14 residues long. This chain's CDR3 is CAIGGGGRKETQYF. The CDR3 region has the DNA TGTGCCATCGGGGGCGGGGGCCGGAAAGAGACCCAGTACTTC.

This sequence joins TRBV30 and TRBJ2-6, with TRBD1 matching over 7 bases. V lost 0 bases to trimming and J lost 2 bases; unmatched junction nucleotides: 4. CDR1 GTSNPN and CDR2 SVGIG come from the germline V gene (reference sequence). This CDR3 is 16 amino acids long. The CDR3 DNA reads TGTGCCTGGAGTGTTCCAACAGGGGCTGGGGCCAACGTCCTGACTTTC. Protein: CAWSVPTGAGANVLTF.

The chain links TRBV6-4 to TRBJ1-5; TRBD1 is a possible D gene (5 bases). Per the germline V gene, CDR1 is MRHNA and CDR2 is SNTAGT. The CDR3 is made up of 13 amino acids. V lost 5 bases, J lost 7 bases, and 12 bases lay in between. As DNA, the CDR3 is TGTGCCAGCAGTCGCCAGGGAGGCCAGCCCCAGCATTTT. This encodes CASSRQGGQPQHF.

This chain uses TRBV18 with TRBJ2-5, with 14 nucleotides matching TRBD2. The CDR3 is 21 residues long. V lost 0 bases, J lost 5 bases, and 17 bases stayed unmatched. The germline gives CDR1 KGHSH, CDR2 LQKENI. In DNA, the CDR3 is TGTGCCAGCTCACCACCGAGGAGGGGACTAGCGGGAGCGGGGTCCTCGGAGACCCAGTACTTC. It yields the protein CASSPPRRGLAGAGSSETQYF.

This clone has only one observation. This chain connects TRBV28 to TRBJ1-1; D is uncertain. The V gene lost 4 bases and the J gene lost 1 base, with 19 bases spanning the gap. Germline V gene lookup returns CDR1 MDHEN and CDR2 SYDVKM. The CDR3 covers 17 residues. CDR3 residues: CASSSPIGGIGNTEAFF. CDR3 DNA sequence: TGTGCCAGCAGTTCCCCCATTGGCGGAATAGGGAACACTGAAGCTTTCTTT.

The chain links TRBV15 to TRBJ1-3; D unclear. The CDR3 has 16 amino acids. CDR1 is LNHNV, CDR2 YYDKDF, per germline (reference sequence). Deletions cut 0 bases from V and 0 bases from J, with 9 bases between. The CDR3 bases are TGTGCCACCAGCAGAGATCCCAGTTACTCTGGAAACACCATATATTTT. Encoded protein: CATSRDPSYSGNTIYF.

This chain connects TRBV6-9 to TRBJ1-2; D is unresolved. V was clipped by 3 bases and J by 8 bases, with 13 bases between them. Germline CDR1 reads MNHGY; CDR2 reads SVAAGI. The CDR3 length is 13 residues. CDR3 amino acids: CASSYPGQAGYTF. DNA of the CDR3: TGTGCCAGCAGTTACCCCGGTCAGGCGGGCTACACCTTC.